The 22 T cell receptor beta chains reported below all come from one sample, sequenced in a study of control samples from healthy donors and cancer patients (TCRdb year 2020). Library method: the immunoSEQ multiplex PCR assay. Imported from immuneACCESS, the table was reduced by TCRdb to in-frame sequences with V and J called. These copies leave out some clones; in studies compared against another copy, an unresolved V gene accounts for under half, and the cause of the remainder is not known. The sample has about 110,000 clones on record, roughly 90% of them singletons. The top ten hold around 17% of the sample. Sample: blood. These receptors all stem from a woman aged 50 to 60 in good health.

The rearrangement uses TRBV5-1 and TRBJ1-1; D ambiguous. The germline CDR1 and CDR2 sequences are SGHRS and YFSETQ. Trimming stripped 3 bases from V and 4 bases from J, with 19 bases between. This CDR3 is built from 16 residues. The DNA for the CDR3 is TGCGCCAGCAGCTACCCGGGCCGAGGTTTGGGCACTGAAGCTTTCTTT. Amino acids: CASSYPGRGLGTEAFF.

The V and J genes are TRBV3-1 (or the pseudogene TRBV3-2) and TRBJ1-1; TRBD1 aligns across 9 bases. CDR1 is LGHDT, CDR2 YNNKEL, per germline (reference sequence). This CDR3 is built from 14 residues. V lost 4 bases, J lost 4 bases, and 4 bases stayed unmatched. The CDR3: CASSLDRGGTEAFF. The CDR3 DNA is TGTGCCAGCAGCCTTGACAGGGGGGGCACTGAAGCTTTCTTT.

The CDR3 loop reads CSVDGVWGDYGYTF. CDR3 bases: TGCAGCGTTGACGGGGTGTGGGGAGACTATGGCTACACCTTC. V is TRBV29-1 and J is TRBJ1-2; D gene uncertain. Germline assignment: CDR1 SQVTM and CDR2 ANQGSEA. The CDR3 spans 14 residues. Between the trimmed V and J ends, which lost 3 bases and 3 bases, there was a span of 14 bases.

The chain carries TRBV11-2 and TRBJ2-3; a weak D match, TRBD2 (6 bases). The CDR3 consists of 14 residues. Germline V gene sequence: CDR1 SGHAT, CDR2 FQNNGV. Trimming took off 2 bases at V and 3 bases at J, with 9 bases between the two ends. CDR3 coding DNA: TGTGCCAGCAGCTTACGGGAGAGAACAGATACGCAGTATTTT. Translation gives CASSLRERTDTQYF.

The chain is built from TRBV18 and TRBJ2-7; 12 bases agree with TRBD2. Germline-derived CDR1 and CDR2 are KGHSH and LQKENI. CDR3 size: 15 residues. J gave up 2 bases and V 5 bases, and 4 bases lay outside the gene matches. CDR3 nucleotide sequence: TGTGCCAGCTCATCCCGGACTAGCGGGGCCTACGAGCAGTACTTC. It yields the protein CASSSRTSGAYEQYF.

The CDR3 DNA reads TGTGCCACCAGCAGAGACGGGGGGGCTCAGCCCCAGCATTTT. It yields the protein CATSRDGGAQPQHF. The chain has TRBV15 and TRBJ1-5, with D possibly TRBD1 on 6 matching bases. Germline loops: CDR1 LNHNV, CDR2 YYDKDF (reference sequence). The V and J ends lost 0 bases and 6 bases respectively, with 9 bases between them. CDR3 length equals 14 residues.

This chain uses TRBV6-6 with TRBJ2-7, with TRBD1 identical over 7 bases. CDR3 size: 15 residues. The V segment lost 3 bases and the J segment 2 bases; nucleotides outside the gene matches: 7. Per germline, CDR1 MNHNY and CDR2 SVGAGI (reference sequence). CDR3 amino acids: CASSYLGTEAYEQYF. CDR3 sequence (DNA): TGTGCCAGCAGTTATCTCGGGACAGAGGCCTACGAGCAGTACTTC.

V and J are TRBV16 and TRBJ2-4; weak D call: TRBD1 (6 bases). This CDR3 is 19 amino acids long. The V gene lost 4 bases and the J gene lost 2 bases, with 24 bases spanning the gap. Germline assignment: CDR1 KGHSY and CDR2 FQNENV. The CDR3 bases are TGTGCCAGCAGCCCCCACAGGGATTATAAGGGTCTAACCAAAAACATTCAGTACTTC. Amino acid sequence: CASSPHRDYKGLTKNIQYF.

The chain combines TRBV5-1 with TRBJ2-3, with 13 bases aligning to TRBD2. The CDR3 covers 16 residues. Germline CDR1 is SGHRS and CDR2 is YFSETQ. Germline trimming cut 4 bases from V and 4 bases from J; bases unmatched to any gene: 6. Written as DNA, the CDR3 is TGCGCCAGCAGCGGCGGGACTAGCGGGAACTCAGATACGCAGTATTTT. It translates to CASSGGTSGNSDTQYF.

The CDR3 spells CASGSTANYGYTF. CDR3 nucleotide sequence: TGTGCCAGTGGATCGACAGCCAACTATGGCTACACCTTC. The genes are TRBV19 and TRBJ1-2; the D gene is possibly TRBD1 (5 bases). Germline CDR1 LNHDA, CDR2 SQIVND (reference sequence). V lost 8 bases and J 2 bases, leaving 12 bases between the germline ends. The CDR3 loop spans 13 amino acids.

This chain connects TRBV15 to TRBJ2-7, with D perhaps matching TRBD2 (6 bases). V was shortened by 0 bases and J by 5 bases, with 14 bases between the two germline ends. This CDR3 is built from 15 residues. Germline CDR1 reads LNHNV; CDR2 reads YYDKDF (reference sequence). CDR3 nucleotide sequence: TGTGCCACCAGCAGAGATCTAGGCGGGGCGGACGAGCAGTACTTC. Translating gives CATSRDLGGADEQYF.

V is TRBV7-2 and J is TRBJ2-7; unclear D gene. V was cut by 5 bases and J by 8 bases, with 25 bases left in between. The length of the CDR3 is 16 residues. CDR1 is SGHTA, CDR2 FQGNSA, per germline. The CDR3 is CASSDKAGSPALKQYF. In DNA form, the CDR3 reads TGTGCCAGCAGCGATAAAGCAGGTTCCCCTGCCCTTAAGCAGTACTTC.

The chain recombines TRBV7-3 with TRBJ1-1; 10 positions match TRBD1. The CDR3 totals 15 residues. Losses at the gene ends were 3 bases for V and 3 bases for J; bases not matched to a gene: 4. Germline loops: CDR1 SGHTA, CDR2 FQGTGA. Written as DNA, the CDR3 is TGTGCCAGCAGCTTGGACAGGGGGACTTACACTGAAGCTTTCTTT. Protein: CASSLDRGTYTEAFF.

V and J are TRBV6-2 or TRBV6-3 and TRBJ1-5; a weak D match, TRBD1 (5 bases). The CDR3 loop spans 13 amino acids. The V gene lost 5 bases and the J gene lost 12 bases, with 17 bases spanning the gap. CDR1 and CDR2 (germline): MNHEY, SVGEGT. The CDR3 protein is CASSTQRGRNQHF. DNA for the CDR3: TGTGCCAGCAGTACGCAGAGGGGAAGAAACCAGCATTTT.

V is TRBV7-2 and J is TRBJ2-4, with D possibly TRBD1 on 6 matching bases. Germline lookup yields CDR1 SGHTA and CDR2 FQGNSA. V lost 5 bases to trimming and J lost 5 bases, with 10 bases between them. The CDR3 contains 13 residues. CDR3 nucleotide sequence: TGTGCCAGCAGCCAGGGGACGCAAAACATTCAGTACTTC. Translating gives CASSQGTQNIQYF.

The rearrangement links TRBV4-1 to TRBJ1-6; a weak D match, TRBD1 (5 bases). The CDR3 spans 16 residues. Trimming stripped 2 bases from V and 0 bases from J, with 8 bases between. Germline lookup yields CDR1 MGHRA and CDR2 YSYEKL. The CDR3 nucleotides read TGCGCCAGCAGCCAATCCGACAGCTCCTATAATTCACCCCTCCACTTT. It specifies CASSQSDSSYNSPLHF.

This clone came up once. This chain links TRBV9 with TRBJ2-1; D possibly corresponds to TRBD2 (6 bases). The germline V gene encodes CDR1 SGDLS and CDR2 YYNGEE. V lost 0 bases and J lost 5, with 9 bases in between. The CDR3 totals 14 residues. The CDR3 DNA follows: TGTGCCAGCAGCGTAGAGGGCGGGGACAATGAGCAGTTCTTC. This gives the protein CASSVEGGDNEQFF.

The gene calls are TRBV10-3 and TRBJ2-7; the D is unclear. This CDR3 region has 13 residues. Germline loops: CDR1 ENHRY, CDR2 SYGVKD. V lost 6 bases and J 3 bases, leaving 12 bases between the germline ends. The CDR3 nucleotides are TGTGCCATCAGGCCCCCCGCCAGCTACGAGCAGTACTTC. The encoded protein is CAIRPPASYEQYF.

The chain links TRBV18 to TRBJ1-5; D is undetermined. Trimming stripped 4 bases from V and 4 bases from J, with 5 bases between. Germline lookup yields CDR1 KGHSH and CDR2 LQKENI. This CDR3 comprises 12 residues. CDR3 coding DNA: TGTGCCAGCTCACAGGGAAATCAGCCCCAGCATTTT. This encodes CASSQGNQPQHF.

V gene TRBV6-2 or TRBV6-3 combines with J gene TRBJ2-1; 8 nucleotides match TRBD2. J lost 2 bases, V lost 0 bases, and 9 bases had no gene match. The CDR3 length is 18 residues. CDR1 MNHEY and CDR2 SVGEGT come from the germline V gene. CDR3 nucleotide sequence: TGTGCCAGCAGTTACTCGAGGATTGGGGGACTAGCCTACAATGAGCAGTTCTTC. This translates into CASSYSRIGGLAYNEQFF.

CDR3 coding DNA: TGCAGTGCTAGTCAGTCAAGTAGCAATCAGCCCCAGCATTTT. Translation gives CSASQSSSNQPQHF. The rearrangement joins TRBV20-1 to TRBJ1-5; D unresolved. The CDR3 is 14 amino acids. Trimming took 3 bases from V and 0 from J, leaving 9 bases between them. CDR1 is DFQATT and CDR2 is SNEGSKA in the germline V gene (reference sequence).

The J gene is TRBJ2-1, the V gene TRBV6-5; D may be TRBD1 or TRBD2 (5 bases each). Per germline, CDR1 MNHEY and CDR2 SVGAGI. This CDR3 contains 13 residues. The V and J ends lost 5 bases and 12 bases respectively, with 17 bases between them. Here the CDR3 reads CASSQGERRGQFF. CDR3 nucleotides: TGTGCCAGCAGTCAGGGTGAGCGTCGGGGGCAGTTCTTC.